The TCR beta chain under discussion was sequenced for a study of CD8 T cells in ankylosing spondylitis. Germline V CDR1 and CDR2: SGHTA, FQGNSA. The CDR3 loop spans 15 amino acids. The V segment lost 5 bases and the J segment 3 bases; nucleotides outside the gene matches: 6. One entry per CDR3 protein, called by TCRdb with MiXCR from the 5' RACE reads. The data show 300,000 to 400,000 distinct CDR3 sequences, with under 15% seen just once and about 1% held by the top ten. This clonotype was seen only a few times. The sequencing input was blood, either unsorted or a sorted T cell fraction (not recorded which). The TCR originated in a male donor with ankylosing spondylitis or in good health (not recorded which). The chain combines TRBV7-2 with TRBJ2-1; 8 bases map to TRBD1. CDR3 amino acids: CASSLTGESYNEQFF. CDR3 in DNA: TGTGCCAGCAGCCTGACAGGGGAGAGCTACAATGAGCAGTTCTTC.